The T cell receptor beta chain described here comes from a study of cytomegalovirus exposure and HLA in healthy donors. The CDR3 has 15 residues. Germline V gene sequence: CDR1 KGHSH, CDR2 LQKENI. Trimming shortened V by 1 base and J by 8 bases, and 15 bases separated the two germline ends. The study's findings and limits: Cytomegalovirus association was listed for 170 or so TCR beta chains.

Use of 60 Vbeta and 13 Jbeta primers characterized the PCR. Only in-frame clones appear in the TCRdb table, and some are missing; sequencing was by immunoSEQ multiplex PCR. This sample yields some 100,000 clones, of which about 80% are seen a single time; about 2% belongs to the top ten. This clone was detected once. Its antigen is still unknown. This clonotype originated in a human donor in good health. The gene calls are TRBV18 and TRBJ2-1, with unresolved D. Sequencing was performed on PBMCs. In nucleotides, the CDR3 is TGTGCCAGCTCACCACTTACGTCGAGGCGCGATGAGCAGTTCTTC. It translates to CASSPLTSRRDEQFF.